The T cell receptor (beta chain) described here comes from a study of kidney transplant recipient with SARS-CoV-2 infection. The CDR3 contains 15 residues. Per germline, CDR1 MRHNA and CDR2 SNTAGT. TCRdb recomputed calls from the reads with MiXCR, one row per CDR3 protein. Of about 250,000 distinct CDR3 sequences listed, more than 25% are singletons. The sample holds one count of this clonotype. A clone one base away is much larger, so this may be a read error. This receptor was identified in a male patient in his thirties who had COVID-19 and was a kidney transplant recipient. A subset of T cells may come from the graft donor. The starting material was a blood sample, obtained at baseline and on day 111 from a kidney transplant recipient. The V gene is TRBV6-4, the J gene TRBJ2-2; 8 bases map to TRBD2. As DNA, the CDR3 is TGTGCCAGCAATGACGGGGGGGCGGACACCGGGGAGCTGTTTTTT. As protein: CASNDGGADTGELFF.